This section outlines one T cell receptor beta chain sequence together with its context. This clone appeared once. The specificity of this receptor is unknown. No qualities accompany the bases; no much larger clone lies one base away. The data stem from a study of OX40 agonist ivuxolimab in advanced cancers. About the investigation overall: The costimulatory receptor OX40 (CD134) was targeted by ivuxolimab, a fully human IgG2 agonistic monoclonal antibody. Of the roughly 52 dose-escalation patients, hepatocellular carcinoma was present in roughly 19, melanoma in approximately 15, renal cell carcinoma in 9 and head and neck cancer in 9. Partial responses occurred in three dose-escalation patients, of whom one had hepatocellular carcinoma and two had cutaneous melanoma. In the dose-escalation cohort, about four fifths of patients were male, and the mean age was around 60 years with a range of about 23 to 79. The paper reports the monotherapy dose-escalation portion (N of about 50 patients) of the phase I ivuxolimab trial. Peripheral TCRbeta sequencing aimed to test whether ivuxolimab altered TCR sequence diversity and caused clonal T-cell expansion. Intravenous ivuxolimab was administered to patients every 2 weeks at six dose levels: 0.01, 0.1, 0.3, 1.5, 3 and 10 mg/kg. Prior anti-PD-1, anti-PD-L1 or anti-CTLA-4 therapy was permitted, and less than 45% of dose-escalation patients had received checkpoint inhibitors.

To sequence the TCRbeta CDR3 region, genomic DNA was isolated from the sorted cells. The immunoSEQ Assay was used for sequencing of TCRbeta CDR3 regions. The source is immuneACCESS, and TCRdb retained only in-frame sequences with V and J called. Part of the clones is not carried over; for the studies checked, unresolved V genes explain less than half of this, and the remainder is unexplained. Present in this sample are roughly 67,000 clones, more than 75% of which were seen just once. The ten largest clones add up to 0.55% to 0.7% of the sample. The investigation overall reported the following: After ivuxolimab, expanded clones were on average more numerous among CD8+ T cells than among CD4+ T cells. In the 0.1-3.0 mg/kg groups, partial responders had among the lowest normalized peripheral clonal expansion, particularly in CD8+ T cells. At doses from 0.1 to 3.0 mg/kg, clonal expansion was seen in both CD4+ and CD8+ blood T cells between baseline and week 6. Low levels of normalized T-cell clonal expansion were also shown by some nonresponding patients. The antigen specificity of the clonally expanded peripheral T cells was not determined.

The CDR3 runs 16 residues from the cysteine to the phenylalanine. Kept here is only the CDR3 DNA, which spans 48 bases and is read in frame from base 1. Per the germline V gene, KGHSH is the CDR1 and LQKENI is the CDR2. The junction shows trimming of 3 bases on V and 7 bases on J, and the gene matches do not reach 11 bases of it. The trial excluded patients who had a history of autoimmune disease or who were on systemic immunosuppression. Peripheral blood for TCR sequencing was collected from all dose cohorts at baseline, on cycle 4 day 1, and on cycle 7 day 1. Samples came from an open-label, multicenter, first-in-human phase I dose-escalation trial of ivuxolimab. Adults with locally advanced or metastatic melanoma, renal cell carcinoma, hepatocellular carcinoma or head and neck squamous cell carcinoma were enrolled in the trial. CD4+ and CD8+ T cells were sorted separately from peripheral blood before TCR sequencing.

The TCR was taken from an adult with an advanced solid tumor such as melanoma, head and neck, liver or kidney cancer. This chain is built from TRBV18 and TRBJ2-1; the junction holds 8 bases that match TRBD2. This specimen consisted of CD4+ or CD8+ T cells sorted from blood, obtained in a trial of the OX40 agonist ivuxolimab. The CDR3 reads CASSPLTSGPVNEQFF. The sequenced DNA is TGTGCCAGCTCACCCCTAACTAGCGGCCCCGTGAATGAGCAGTTCTTC.